This T cell receptor beta chain derives from a study of shared clonotypes between healthy human individuals. The overall study: The study drew on two women and a few men aged 18 to 49 as donors.

The V segment lost 10 bases and the J segment 6 bases; nucleotides outside the gene matches: 13. CDR3 length: 14 amino acids. Germline V gives CDR1 LNHDA, CDR2 SQIVND (reference sequence). Sequencing was at deep level. Measured with immunoSEQ multiplex PCR; TCRdb has only the in-frame clones, and not every one. This table has roughly 480,000 clones, approximately 79% appearing once. The chain employs TRBV19 and TRBJ1-1; 8 nucleotides match TRBD1. This sequence originates from a woman between 40 and 50 years old in good health. Some clones in this sample may be carry-over from other donors' samples. The sample comprised PBMCs. In nucleotides, the CDR3 is TGTGCCACTTCCCGGACAGGGCATTACCCTGAAGCTTTCTTT. Residues: CATSRTGHYPEAFF. The complete variable domain, with remaining parts taken from reference TRBV19 and TRBJ1-1, reads DGGITQSPKYLFRKEGQNVTLSCEQNLNHDAMYWYRQDPGQGLRLIYYSQIVNDFQKGDIAEGYSVSREKKESFPLTVTSAQKNPTAFYLCATSRTGHYPEAFFGQGTRLTVV.